This TCR beta chain was profiled in a study of blood T cell repertoires in COVID-19. For the study at large: Samples of COVID-19 (acute and convalescent) were obtained from the United States, Italy and Spain. Sources were T cells, B-cell-depleted T cells, or PBMCs; the material itself was cDNA or gDNA.

V lost 4 bases and J lost 5; bases outside the gene matches: 4. The germline CDR1 and CDR2 sequences are SGHVS and FNYEAQ. The CDR3 totals 16 residues. The table lists this clone with a few counts. Per the study methods: Reference gene primers were amplified, and this amplification served to estimate nucleated cell counts. Repertoires were generated with immunoSEQ multiplex PCR, while TCRdb's copy carries only in-frame clones and drops some. The V and J calls and clone size come from that table; D and trimming were worked out from the DNA. The table lists 40,000 to 55,000 clones, approximately 88% of them singletons.

V and J are TRBV7-6 and TRBJ2-2; 13 nucleotides line up with TRBD2. This sequence originates from a man over 45 with active COVID-19. The sequenced sample consisted of peripheral blood. This chain's CDR3 is CASSSGLAGVTGELFF. DNA of the CDR3: TGTGCCAGCAGCTCTGGACTAGCGGGAGTTACCGGGGAGCTGTTTTTT.